A single sample gave rise to the 15 T cell receptor beta chains below, sequenced in a study of blood T cell repertoires in COVID-19. Sequencing was performed with immunoSEQ multiplex PCR; in TCRdb, only in-frame clones are kept and a portion is missing. Among about 120,000 clones listed, approximately 77% were seen once. The sequenced material came from peripheral blood. Every receptor here comes from a human donor in a cohort sampled during active COVID-19.

The V and J genes are TRBV6-1 and TRBJ2-7, with 8 bases aligning to TRBD1. CDR3 length: 16 amino acids. Germline trimming cut 2 bases from V and 3 bases from J; bases unmatched to any gene: 9. From germline, CDR1 is MNHNS and CDR2 SASEGT. In DNA, the CDR3 is TGTGCCAGCAGTGAACGCGGACAGGGCACGTTCTACGAGCAGTACTTC. The encoded protein is CASSERGQGTFYEQYF.

The gene calls are TRBV30 and TRBJ2-4; the match to TRBD1 covers 7 bases. This CDR3 spans 16 amino acids. V trimming: 1 base; J trimming: 0 bases; junction bases outside the gene matches: 6. CDR1 GTSNPN and CDR2 SVGIG come from the germline V gene (reference sequence). CDR3 amino acids: CAWSDGQVLAKNIQYF. CDR3 DNA sequence: TGTGCCTGGAGTGATGGACAGGTCCTAGCCAAAAACATTCAGTACTTC.

The V and J genes are TRBV7-9 and TRBJ1-1, with 9 positions matching TRBD1. Trimming at V came to 8 bases and at J to 0 bases, leaving 10 bases not matched to a gene. This CDR3 has 16 residues. From germline, CDR1 is SEHNR and CDR2 FQNEAQ (reference sequence). This chain's CDR3 is CASGTVGTGMNTEAFF. DNA of the CDR3: TGTGCCAGCGGAACAGTCGGGACAGGGATGAACACTGAAGCTTTCTTT.

In this sample, this clone turned up once. The chain employs TRBV6-4 and TRBJ2-2; no clear D. Germline assignment: CDR1 MRHNA and CDR2 SNTAGT. This CDR3 has 14 amino acids. Trimming cost V 5 bases and J 5 bases, with 12 bases left between them. CDR3 bases: TGTGCCAGCAGTTTAAAGTCAGATACCGGGGAGCTGTTTTTT. This codes for CASSLKSDTGELFF.

The chain recombines TRBV19 with TRBJ2-7, with 8 bases lining up with TRBD1. CDR1 and CDR2 (germline): LNHDA, SQIVND (reference sequence). CDR3 length: 16 amino acids. This CDR3 is CVQDRGPPVSSYEQYF. The CDR3, as DNA: TGTGTCCAAGACAGGGGTCCCCCCGTAAGCTCCTACGAGCAGTACTTC.

The V gene is TRBV7-4, the J gene TRBJ1-5, with a possible D match to TRBD1 (6 bases). Germline values: CDR1 SGHVT, CDR2 SQSDAQ. Trimming took off 5 bases at V and 0 bases at J, with 17 bases between the two ends. The CDR3 totals 17 residues. CDR3 sequence reads: CASSAPPGQHSNQPQHF. Here the CDR3 DNA reads TGTGCCAGCAGCGCACCTCCGGGACAACATAGCAATCAGCCCCAGCATTTT.

The chain has TRBV29-1 and TRBJ1-2, with a tentative D call TRBD1 (5 bases). The V end was cut by 3 bases, the J end by 3 bases, with 8 bases between. There are 12 residues in the CDR3. The germline gives CDR1 SQVTM, CDR2 ANQGSEA. The CDR3 sequence: CSVDGGYYGYTF. CDR3 DNA sequence: TGCAGCGTTGACGGGGGTTACTATGGCTACACCTTC.

In its sample, this clone was seen once. This sequence joins TRBV29-1 and TRBJ1-1, with D maybe TRBD1 (6 bases). The germline CDR1 and CDR2 sequences are SQVTM and ANQGSEA. This CDR3 spans 12 amino acids. V lost 6 bases, J lost 14 bases, and 22 bases lay in between. In DNA, the CDR3 is TGCAGCGTGGGGGGGGCCGGAACGGCTTTCTTCTTT. Translating it yields CSVGGAGTAFFF.

The chain recombines TRBV2 with TRBJ1-2; no reliable D call. The CDR3 loop spans 15 amino acids. V was cut by 3 bases and J by 5 bases, with 16 bases left in between. Looked up from germline, CDR1 is SNHLY and CDR2 is FYNNEI. CDR3 sequence: CASSDGLNFGYGYTF. DNA for the CDR3: TGTGCCAGCAGTGATGGGCTGAACTTTGGGTATGGCTACACCTTC.

This sequence joins TRBV3-1 (or the pseudogene TRBV3-2) and TRBJ1-1; D is perhaps TRBD1 (5 bases). The ends were cut back, 1 base at V and 4 bases at J, with 13 bases in the middle. Germline V gene sequence: CDR1 LGHDT, CDR2 YNNKEL (reference sequence). CDR3 length: 15 amino acids. This chain's CDR3 is CASSQGGRGGTEAFF. The CDR3 nucleotides read TGTGCCAGCAGCCAAGGGGGGAGGGGAGGCACTGAAGCTTTCTTT.

The V gene is TRBV20-1, the J gene TRBJ2-1; D not certain. Per germline, CDR1 DFQATT and CDR2 SNEGSKA (reference sequence). This CDR3 has 11 residues. V was shortened by 0 bases and J by 9 bases, with 6 bases between the two germline ends. The chain's CDR3 is CSARESSEQFF. CDR3 nucleotides: TGCAGTGCTAGAGAATCGAGTGAGCAGTTCTTC.

This chain joins TRBV5-1 and TRBJ1-5; D remains ambiguous. Looked up from germline, CDR1 is SGHRS and CDR2 is YFSETQ. The ends were cut back, 4 bases at V and 7 bases at J, with 12 bases in the middle. The CDR3 is 13 amino acids. The CDR3 reads CASSLGPRQPQHF. CDR3 in DNA: TGCGCCAGCAGCCTTGGGCCACGACAGCCCCAGCATTTT.

This rearrangement joins TRBV5-1 to TRBJ2-7; 8 positions match TRBD2. The CDR3 has 16 residues. Trimming cost V 0 bases and J 3 bases; bases outside gene matches: 8. Germline assignment: CDR1 SGHRS and CDR2 YFSETQ. CDR3 protein: CASSLERSSGIYEQYF. CDR3 nucleotides: TGCGCCAGCAGCTTGGAACGGAGTAGCGGGATCTACGAGCAGTACTTC.

The chain carries TRBV4-1 and TRBJ1-2, with TRBD1 matching 7 bases. The CDR3 totals 14 residues. V lost 2 bases to trimming and J lost 8 bases; unmatched junction nucleotides: 8. Germline CDR1 and CDR2: MGHRA and YSYEKL. DNA for the CDR3: TGCGCCAGCAGCCAATCCGGGACAGCGGAGGGCTACACCTTC. Translating it yields CASSQSGTAEGYTF.

V is TRBV19 and J is TRBJ1-5, with TRBD1 matching over 7 bases. Germline lookup yields CDR1 LNHDA and CDR2 SQIVND (reference sequence). J gave up 1 base and V 1 base, and 7 bases lay outside the gene matches. The CDR3 spans 17 residues. The CDR3 nucleotides are TGTGCCAGTAGTATAGGATTAAGGGGGCCCAGCAATCAGCCCCAGCATTTT. It codes for CASSIGLRGPSNQPQHF.